The clone carrying this TCR beta chain was counted at least ten times. Per germline, CDR1 SGHDN and CDR2 FVKESK. The germline V and J ends were trimmed by 5 bases and 4 bases, with 11 bases remaining between them. This CDR3 is built from 14 residues. The PBMCs were taken from 10 ml of fresh peripheral blood. The data derive from a study of T cells in Graves' hyperthyroidism and ophthalmopathy. Amplification targeted TCR beta CDR3 regions from RNA transcripts. A set of HTBI primers served as the primers for a first-round RT-PCR of the TCR CDR3. TCRdb itself ran the multiplex PCR reads through MiXCR, one entry per CDR3 protein. The repertoire includes about 610,000 distinct CDR3 sequences, roughly 14% of them detected once, and about 4% sits in the top ten.

Input material: blood. This TCR came from a woman between 40 and 50 years old with Graves' ophthalmopathy. V and J are TRBV14 and TRBJ2-2; D gene ambiguous. The CDR3 here is CASSTSSSTGELFF. CDR3 in DNA: TGTGCCAGCAGCACCTCTAGTAGCACCGGGGAGCTGTTTTTT.